This TCR beta chain appears in the sequencing data of a study of shared clonotypes between healthy human individuals. Study results and caveats: Non-shared clonotypes were found to have lower generation probabilities than the clonotypes that were shared by all four of the sorted-subset donors.

Notes on this clone: Its antigen is as yet unknown.

None of the donors, who were healthy HIV-negative adults, had recently had acute infections or vaccinations. There were only Caucasian adults among the donors, and all lived in Nashville, Tennessee. Libraries were prepared by immunoSEQ multiplex PCR; TCRdb keeps only in-frame clonotypes and omits some of them. Of a few million clones in the sample, approximately 90% were seen once. Germline V gene sequence: CDR1 MDHEN, CDR2 SYDVKM. The CDR3 is made up of 15 amino acids. The V end was cut by 5 bases, the J end by 4 bases, with 14 bases between. This sequence was found in a man aged 18 to 29 in good health. The chain has TRBV28 and TRBJ2-2; a weak D match, TRBD2 (6 bases). Material: naive CD4+ T cells sorted from blood. Subset reported: CD45RA+ positively selected. CDR3 sequence: CASSHIRDFTGELFF. CDR3 sequence (DNA): TGTGCCAGCAGTCACATCCGGGACTTCACCGGGGAGCTGTTTTTT. The full variable domain, its missing parts supplied by reference TRBV28 and TRBJ2-2, is DVKVTQSSRYLVKRTGEKVFLECVQDMDHENMFWYRQDPGLGLRLIYFSYDVKMKEKGDIPEGYSVSREKKERFSLILESASTNQTSMYLCASSHIRDFTGELFFGEGSRLTVL.